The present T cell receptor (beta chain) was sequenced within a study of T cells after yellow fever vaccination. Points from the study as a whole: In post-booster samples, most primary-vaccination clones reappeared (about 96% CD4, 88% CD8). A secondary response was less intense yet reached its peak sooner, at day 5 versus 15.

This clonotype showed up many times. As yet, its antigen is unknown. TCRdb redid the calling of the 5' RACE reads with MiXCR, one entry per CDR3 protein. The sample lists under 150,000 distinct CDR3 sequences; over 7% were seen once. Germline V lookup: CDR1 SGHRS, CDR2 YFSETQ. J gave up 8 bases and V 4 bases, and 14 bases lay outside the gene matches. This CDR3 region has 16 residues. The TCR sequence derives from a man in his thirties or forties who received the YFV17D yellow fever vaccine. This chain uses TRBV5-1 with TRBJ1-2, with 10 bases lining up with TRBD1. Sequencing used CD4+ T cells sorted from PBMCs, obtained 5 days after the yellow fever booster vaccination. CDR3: CASSPGTGEAYQGYTF. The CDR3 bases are TGCGCCAGCAGCCCGGGGACAGGGGAGGCCTATCAAGGCTACACCTTC.